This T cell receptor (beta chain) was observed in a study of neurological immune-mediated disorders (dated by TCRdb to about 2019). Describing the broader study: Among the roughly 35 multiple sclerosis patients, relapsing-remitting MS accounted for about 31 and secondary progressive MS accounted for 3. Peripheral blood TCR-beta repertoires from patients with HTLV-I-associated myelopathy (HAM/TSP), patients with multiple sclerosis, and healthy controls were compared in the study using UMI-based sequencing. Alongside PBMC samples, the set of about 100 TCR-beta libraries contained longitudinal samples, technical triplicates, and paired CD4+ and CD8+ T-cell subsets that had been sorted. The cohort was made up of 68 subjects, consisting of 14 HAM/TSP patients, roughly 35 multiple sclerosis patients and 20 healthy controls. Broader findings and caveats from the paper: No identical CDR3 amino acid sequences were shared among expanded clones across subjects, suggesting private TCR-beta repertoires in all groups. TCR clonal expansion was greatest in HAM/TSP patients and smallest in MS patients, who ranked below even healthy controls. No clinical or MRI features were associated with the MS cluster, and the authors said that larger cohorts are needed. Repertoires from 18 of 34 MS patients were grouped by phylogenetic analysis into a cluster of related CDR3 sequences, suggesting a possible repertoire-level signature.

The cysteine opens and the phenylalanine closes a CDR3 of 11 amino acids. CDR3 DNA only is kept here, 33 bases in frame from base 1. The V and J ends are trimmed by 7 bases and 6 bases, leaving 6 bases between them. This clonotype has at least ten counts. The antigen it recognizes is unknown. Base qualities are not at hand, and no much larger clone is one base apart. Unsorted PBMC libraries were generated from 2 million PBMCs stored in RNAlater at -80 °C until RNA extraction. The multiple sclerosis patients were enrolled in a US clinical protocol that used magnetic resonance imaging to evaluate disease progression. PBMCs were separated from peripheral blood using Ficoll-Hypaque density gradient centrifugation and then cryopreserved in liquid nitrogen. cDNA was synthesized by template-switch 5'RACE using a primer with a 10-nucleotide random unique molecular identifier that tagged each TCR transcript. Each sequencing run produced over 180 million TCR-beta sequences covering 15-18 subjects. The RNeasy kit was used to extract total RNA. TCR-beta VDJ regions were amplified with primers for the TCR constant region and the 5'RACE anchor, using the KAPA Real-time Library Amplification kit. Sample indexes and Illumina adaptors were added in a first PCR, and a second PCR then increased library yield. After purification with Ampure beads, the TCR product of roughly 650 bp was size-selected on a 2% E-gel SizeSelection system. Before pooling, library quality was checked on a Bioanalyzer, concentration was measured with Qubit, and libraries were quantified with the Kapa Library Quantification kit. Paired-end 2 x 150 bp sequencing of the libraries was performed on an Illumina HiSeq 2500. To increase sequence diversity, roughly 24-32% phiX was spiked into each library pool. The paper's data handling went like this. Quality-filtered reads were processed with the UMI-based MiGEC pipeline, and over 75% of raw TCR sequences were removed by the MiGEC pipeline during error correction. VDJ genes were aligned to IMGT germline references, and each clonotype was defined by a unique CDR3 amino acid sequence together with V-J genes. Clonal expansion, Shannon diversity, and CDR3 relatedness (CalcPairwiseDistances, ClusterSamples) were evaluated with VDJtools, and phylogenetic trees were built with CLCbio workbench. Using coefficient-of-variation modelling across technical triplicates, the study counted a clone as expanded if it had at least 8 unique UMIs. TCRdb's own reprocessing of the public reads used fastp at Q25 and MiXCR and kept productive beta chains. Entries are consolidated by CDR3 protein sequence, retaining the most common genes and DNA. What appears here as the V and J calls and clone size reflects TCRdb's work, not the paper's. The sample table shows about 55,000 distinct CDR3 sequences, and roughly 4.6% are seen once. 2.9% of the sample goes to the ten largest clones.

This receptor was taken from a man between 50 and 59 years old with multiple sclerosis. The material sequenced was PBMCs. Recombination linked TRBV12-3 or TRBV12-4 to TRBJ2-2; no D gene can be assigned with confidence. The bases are TGTGCCAGCACGACCGCCGGGGAGCTGTTTTTT. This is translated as CASTTAGELFF.